This TCR beta chain comes out of a study of T cell responses to AZD1222 COVID-19 vaccine. This CDR3 has 17 amino acids. The V gene end was trimmed by 0 bases and the J gene end by 6 bases; junction bases not matched to a gene: 8. Germline-derived CDR1 and CDR2 are SGHRS and YFSETQ. Repertoires were generated with immunoSEQ multiplex PCR, while TCRdb's copy carries only in-frame clones and drops some. This sample has some 100,000 clones, with about nine tenths found just once. Study results and limitations: Across spike, vaccine-associated CD4 TCRs were found, dominant at 160-218 and 743-854. Per reports, nearly half of all spike-specific TCRs target regions that are unmutated in variants.

With respect to this clone: Its antigen is not identified.

The specimen was peripheral blood, collected on day 0 of AZD1222 vaccination. The clonotype was recovered from an adult in good health. This chain uses TRBV5-1 with TRBJ2-1, with 11 positions matching TRBD2. In DNA, the CDR3 is TGCGCCAGCAGCTTGGACCCCCTAGCGGGGGGTACCAATGAGCAGTTCTTC. This translates into CASSLDPLAGGTNEQFF.